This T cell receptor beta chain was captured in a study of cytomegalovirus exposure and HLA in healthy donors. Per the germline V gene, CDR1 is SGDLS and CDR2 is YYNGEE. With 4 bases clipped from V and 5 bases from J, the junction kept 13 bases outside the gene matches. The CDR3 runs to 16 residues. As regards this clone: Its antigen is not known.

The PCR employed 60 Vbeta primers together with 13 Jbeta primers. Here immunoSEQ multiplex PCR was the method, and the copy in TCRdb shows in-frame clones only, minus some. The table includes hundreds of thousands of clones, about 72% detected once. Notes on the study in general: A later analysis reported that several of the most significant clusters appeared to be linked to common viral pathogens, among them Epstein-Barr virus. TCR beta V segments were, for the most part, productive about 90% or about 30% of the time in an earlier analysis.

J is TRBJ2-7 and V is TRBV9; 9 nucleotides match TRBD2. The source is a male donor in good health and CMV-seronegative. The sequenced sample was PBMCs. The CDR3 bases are TGTGCCAGCAGCCTCCTGGGCGGGAGGGCTGGAGACGAGCAGTACTTC. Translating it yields CASSLLGGRAGDEQYF. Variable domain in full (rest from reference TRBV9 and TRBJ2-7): DSGVTQTPKHLITATGQRVTLRCSPRSGDLSVYWYQQSLDQGLQFLIQYYNGEERAKGNILERFSAQQFPDLHSELNLSSLELGDSALYFCASSLLGGRAGDEQYFGPGTRLTVT.